This TCR beta chain was retrieved from a study of T cells in Graves' hyperthyroidism and ophthalmopathy (dated by TCRdb to about 2019). With regard to the full study: Peripheral blood was collected at initial diagnosis, before any treatment. A discovery cohort of about a hundred patients, approximately 45 with Graves' ophthalmopathy and about 58 with stable Graves' hyperthyroidism, was used to find distinguishing TCR V-J signatures. In more than 5 Graves' hyperthyroidism patients, the study also compared T-cell repertoires from thyroid tissue with T-cell repertoires from blood. After blood sampling, hyperthyroidism patients were treated with methimazole at a starting dose of 30 mg daily, and ophthalmopathy patients were treated with high-dose intravenous methylprednisolone. According to the paper, TCR Vbeta CDR3 sequencing was carried out on 135 peripheral blood samples, which came from fewer than 50 ophthalmopathy, approximately 78 hyperthyroidism and roughly 17 progressor patients. The roughly 91 discovery patients were randomly divided into training and test sets at a 7:3 ratio. Prospective prediction of ophthalmopathy was tested in an independent validation cohort of 18 to 20 hyperthyroidism patients and 15 to 17 patients who later progressed to ophthalmopathy. General conclusions and limits of the study: In validation, the model predicted progression to ophthalmopathy with 55% to 71% sensitivity and roughly 72% specificity, a median of 6.5 months before onset. Most expanded thyroid clonotypes (frequency above 0.001) were also found in blood, which suggests that blood repertoires may mirror thyroid immune responses. No statistical method was used to fix the sample size in advance, and group allocation was not hidden from the investigators. In cross-validation, a model built on a 13 V-J signature told ophthalmopathy apart from stable hyperthyroidism with 85% to 90% sensitivity and around 83% specificity, and in testing the same model reached 80%/75%.

Moderately to severely active disease, a Clinical Activity Score of at least 3, a NOSPECS grade of at least 4, and a duration under 3 months were present in ophthalmopathy patients. Any patient with an uncontrolled infection, another autoimmune disease, pregnancy or lactation was excluded. Diagnoses were based on clinical symptoms, serum thyroxine and TRAb, thyroid ultrasound and orbital computed tomography. PBMCs were separated from approximately 9.9 ml of fresh peripheral blood using Ficoll-Paque density gradient centrifugation. Total RNA was extracted with Trizol reagent, and quality was checked on an Agilent 2100 Bioanalyzer. From cysteine to phenylalanine, the CDR3 is 14 amino acids long. The only DNA kept is the CDR3, 42 bases in frame from the first base. CDR1 and CDR2, per the germline V gene, are MNHEY and SVGAGI. A distance of 13 bases separates the germline ends of V and J, which lose 4 bases and 3 bases respectively.

As to this clonotype: What this receptor recognizes is not known. Qualities for individual bases were not recorded, and no much larger clone is one base off.

TCR beta CDR3 regions were amplified from RNA transcripts. A first-round RT-PCR of the TCR CDR3 used the HTBI primer set with the Qiagen OneStep RT-PCR kit. Libraries were constructed in a second round of multiplex PCR, after which size selection and purification were performed. The libraries were sequenced on an Illumina HiSeq2000 using paired-end 100 bp reads. In the paper's pipeline: SOAPnuke was used to process the raw data, throwing out any read that contained adapters or uncalled bases, had a mean Phred below 15, or lacked an exact constant-primer or identifier match. High-quality paired reads were merged with COPE v1.2.5, and unique nucleotide sequences were defined as clonotypes. Clonotypes were aligned to IMGT TRBV, TRBD and TRBJ reference segments using MiTCR v1.1. Analysis was restricted to V-J combinations with a frequency above 0.0001, which covered 99.2% of repertoires. A TCS score was defined as the ratio between F50 (clonal expansion) and ExV (chaos), using BLOSUM62-based TCRdist between CDR3 peptides within each V-J. Welch's t-statistics and random forest reduced around 520 V-J features to fewer than 15, which were used in a naive Bayes classifier (R e1071). The similarity between thyroid and blood repertoires was quantified using the Morisita-Horn index. The public sequencing data were trimmed at Q25 with fastp and processed into clonotypes with MiXCR by TCRdb, which kept only in-frame beta chains. Rows with one shared CDR3 protein collapse into an entry with the most common genes and DNA. TCRdb, rather than the study authors, made the V and J calls. For this sample there are roughly 35,000 distinct CDR3 sequences; 45% to 55% appear just once. The top ten hold roughly 25% of the sample.

The rearrangement combines TRBV6-5 with TRBJ2-7, with TRBD2 perhaps the D gene, on 6 matching bases. The sequencing sample was made of blood. The TCR sequence derives from a middle-aged woman with Graves' ophthalmopathy. The nucleotide sequence is given as TGTGCCAGCAGTTTACCGGGACTGTACTACGAGCAGTACTTC. This is translated as CASSLPGLYYEQYF.